The rows below give T cell receptor beta chains drawn from one sample of a study of radiation and T cells in renal cell carcinoma. Method: immunoSEQ multiplex PCR; TCRdb's copy keeps in-frame clones and lacks some. The data contain about 76,000 clones, 70% to 90% of them singletons. The sequencing used blood, collected from a patient whose treatment included radiotherapy and nephrectomy. These receptors all stem from a woman in her 70s with renal cell carcinoma. Each CDR3 is given without its conserved first and last residue. Where a row states a size, it is once, few, many or the class of an expanded clone; other rows omit it.

clone_size	v_call	cdr3_aa
NA	TRBV4-3	ASSQDGGGGAWETQY
NA	TRBV7-6	ASSLSGGAYNEQF
NA	TRBV29-1	SVEVGQALTDTQY
NA	TRBV19	ASATTGGQETQY
NA	TRBV7-2	ASSSGQGALNQPQH
NA	TRBV4-1	ASSSHGQGTDTQY
NA	TRBV19	ASTMGLHSNQPQH
NA	TRBV19	ASRNTGELF
NA	TRBV6-5	ASSQNQPQH
NA	TRBV30	AWSDRVDTEAF
NA	TRBV4-3	ASSQGSTSGTQY
NA	TRBV2	ASSEPGTTYEQY
NA	TRBV5-4	ASSQELAGALQETQY
NA	TRBV5-1	ASSHGQLAEAF
NA	TRBV6-6	ASTLDKNTEAF
NA	TRBV5-4	ASTSPALRSGEQF
NA	TRBV5-4	ASSLLGGTSSYEQY
NA	TRBV9	ASSVAGQGSYGYT
NA	TRBV30	AWSVRRGYEQY
NA	TRBV5-1	ASSFSETQY
few	TRBV20-1	SGAGQSEAF
NA	TRBV9	ASSVGVAAGEQF
NA	TRBV27	ASRRAGGNQPQH
NA	TRBV19	ASSTTGTGGMRSPLH
NA	TRBV18	ASSPGRANSPLH
NA	TRBV11-1	ASSLGASGGTGELF
NA	TRBV5-1	ASTTRGNQETQY
NA	TRBV5-1	ASSPKQAYAGNTIY
NA	TRBV13	ASSLELAGHTGELF
few	TRBV10-3	AISQIRGDTEAF
NA	TRBV27	ASTTTGNEKLF
NA	TRBV28	ASSSGTVNTEAF
NA	TRBV28	ASISEGGWQPQH
NA	TRBV6-1	ASSWTGGYNQPQH
NA	TRBV29-1	SGGQYNTEAF
NA	TRBV19	ASSQGRPSGANVLT
once	TRBV27	ASSPGQGIGYEQY
NA	TRBV19	ASIPNGDSGNTIY
NA	TRBV7-2	ASSPPGAVGNTIY
NA	TRBV7-2	ASSFRRGAVGAF
NA	TRBV28	ASSLSNRVSTEAF
once	TRBV6-1	ASRYTGGHNEQF
NA	TRBV6-5	ASSLPGDRKDSPLH
NA	TRBV11-3	ASSYSGTIQETQY
NA	TRBV28	ASSLHRANTEAF
NA	TRBV7-6	ASSSPETSGGAREQF
few	TRBV30	AWSDKPPGQGRDGELF
NA	TRBV7-2	ASSLARGPAGDTQY
NA	TRBV5-4	ASSPGLAGGQETQY
NA	TRBV5-4	ASSHPSGVSVTGELF
NA	TRBV7-3	ASIPRGGWSPLH
NA	TRBV28	ASNQGDRRHGYT
few	TRBV18	ASSPATDNYGYT
NA	TRBV11-3	ASSHSTGEETQY
NA	TRBV5-1	ASSMGTKANYGYT